Listed below are T cell receptor beta chains from one sample, sequenced in a study of T cells in Graves' hyperthyroidism and ophthalmopathy. TCRdb re-derived calls from the multiplex PCR reads in MiXCR, one entry per CDR3 protein. The data hold roughly 570,000 distinct CDR3 sequences, with about 43% observed a single time. The sequenced material came from peripheral blood or thyroid tissue (not recorded which). The receptor source for this set is an adult woman with Graves' disease, either hyperthyroidism or ophthalmopathy (not recorded which). The CDR3 runs from the conserved cysteine through the conserved F or W. D genes are given only for firm matches. Clone size is not always given. Where it is, it says once, few, many or a class for expanded clones.

clone_size: -; v_call: TRBV4-2; d_call: TRBD1; j_call: TRBJ1-4; cdr3_aa: CASSQERRGPVEKLFF; cdr3_nt: TGTGCCAGCAGCCAAGAACGTAGGGGGCCGGTTGAAAAACTGTTTTTT
clone_size: -; v_call: TRBV28; d_call: TRBD1; j_call: TRBJ1-3; cdr3_aa: CASDPGTGSSSGNTIYF; cdr3_nt: TGTGCCAGCGACCCCGGGACAGGTTCTAGCTCTGGAAACACCATATATTTT
clone_size: many; v_call: TRBV2; d_call: -; j_call: TRBJ1-4; cdr3_aa: CASSTRRGGEKLFF; cdr3_nt: TGTGCCAGCAGTACCAGGAGAGGAGGTGAAAAACTGTTTTTT
clone_size: many; v_call: TRBV15; d_call: TRBD1; j_call: TRBJ1-4; cdr3_aa: CATSAPGTGDEKLFF; cdr3_nt: TGTGCCACCAGCGCGCCCGGGACAGGGGATGAAAAACTGTTTTTT
clone_size: many; v_call: TRBV19; d_call: -; j_call: TRBJ1-4; cdr3_aa: CASSIFRGSGATNEKLFF; cdr3_nt: TGTGCCAGTAGTATTTTCAGGGGCTCCGGGGCAACTAATGAAAAACTGTTTTTT
clone_size: many; v_call: TRBV6-1; d_call: -; j_call: TRBJ2-5; cdr3_aa: CASSEVITEETQYF; cdr3_nt: TGTGCCAGCAGTGAAGTCATCACAGAAGAGACCCAGTACTTC
clone_size: many; v_call: TRBV6-5; d_call: -; j_call: TRBJ1-2; cdr3_aa: CASSYGPYGYTF; cdr3_nt: TGTGCCAGCAGTTATGGACCTTATGGCTACACCTTC
clone_size: -; v_call: TRBV28; d_call: -; j_call: TRBJ2-7; cdr3_aa: CASSLGGVGAAYEQYF; cdr3_nt: TGTGCCAGCAGTTTAGGGGGTGTAGGGGCAGCCTACGAGCAGTACTTC
clone_size: few; v_call: TRBV19; d_call: TRBD1; j_call: TRBJ2-7; cdr3_aa: CASSTGTGQPEQYF; cdr3_nt: TGTGCCAGTAGTACCGGGACAGGACAGCCCGAGCAGTACTTC
clone_size: many; v_call: TRBV20-1; d_call: -; j_call: TRBJ2-7; cdr3_aa: CSASGSYEQYF; cdr3_nt: TGCAGTGCTTCCGGTTCCTACGAGCAGTACTTC
clone_size: once; v_call: TRBV3-1; d_call: -; j_call: TRBJ1-5; cdr3_aa: CASSQDPSRDQPQHF; cdr3_nt: TGTGCCAGCAGCCAAGATCCCAGTAGAGATCAGCCCCAGCATTTT
clone_size: many; v_call: TRBV11-2; d_call: -; j_call: TRBJ2-7; cdr3_aa: CASSKEALHSYEQYF; cdr3_nt: TGTGCCAGCAGCAAAGAAGCCCTACACTCTTACGAGCAGTACTTC
clone_size: many; v_call: TRBV7-6; d_call: -; j_call: TRBJ1-1; cdr3_aa: CASSPARVEAFF; cdr3_nt: TGTGCCAGCAGCCCTGCGAGGGTTGAAGCTTTCTTT
clone_size: -; v_call: TRBV7-3; d_call: -; j_call: TRBJ2-7; cdr3_aa: CASSQDLNSYEQYF; cdr3_nt: TGTGCCAGCAGCCAAGACCTGAACTCCTACGAGCAGTACTTC
clone_size: many; v_call: TRBV12-3/TRBV12-4; d_call: -; j_call: TRBJ1-1; cdr3_aa: CASSFLNTEAFF; cdr3_nt: TGTGCCAGCAGTTTCCTGAACACTGAAGCTTTCTTT
clone_size: many; v_call: TRBV4-1; d_call: -; j_call: TRBJ2-7; cdr3_aa: CASSLTDRTYEQYF; cdr3_nt: TGCGCCAGCAGCCTCACGGACAGAACCTACGAGCAGTACTTC
clone_size: -; v_call: TRBV2; d_call: -; j_call: TRBJ2-7; cdr3_aa: CASSARGQGIYEQYF; cdr3_nt: TGTGCCAGCAGCGCCCGGGGGCAGGGGATCTACGAGCAGTACTTC
clone_size: -; v_call: TRBV20-1; d_call: TRBD2; j_call: TRBJ2-2; cdr3_aa: CSARDPGLADTGELFF; cdr3_nt: TGCAGTGCTAGAGACCCGGGACTAGCTGACACCGGGGAGCTGTTTTTT
clone_size: many; v_call: TRBV7-2; d_call: -; j_call: TRBJ1-1; cdr3_aa: CASSLDSNTEAFF; cdr3_nt: TGTGCCAGCAGCTTAGACAGCAACACTGAAGCTTTCTTT
clone_size: many; v_call: TRBV19; d_call: -; j_call: TRBJ2-7; cdr3_aa: CASSYRDSSYEQYF; cdr3_nt: TGTGCCAGTAGCTACCGGGACTCCTCCTACGAGCAGTACTTC
clone_size: many; v_call: TRBV20-1; d_call: TRBD1; j_call: TRBJ1-5; cdr3_aa: CSATPLGTASRQPQHF; cdr3_nt: TGCAGTGCTACCCCTCTTGGGACAGCGAGTCGTCAGCCCCAGCATTTT
clone_size: -; v_call: TRBV5-4; d_call: -; j_call: TRBJ1-1; cdr3_aa: CASSLGLWETEAFF; cdr3_nt: TGTGCCAGCAGCTTGGGACTCTGGGAGACTGAAGCTTTCTTT